What follows are 31 T cell receptor beta chains derived from one specimen sequenced in a study of identical twins listed by TCRdb under 2016. Library preparation was by 5' RACE. Sequenced using an Illumina HiSeq 2000. TCRdb reprocessing: public reads trimmed at Q25 with fastp, clones called with MiXCR, in-frame beta chains kept. One record per CDR3 amino acid sequence lists the most common genes and DNA. The sample records about 490,000 distinct CDR3 sequences, 13% to 15% of which are singletons. The top ten hold about 0.47% of the sample. Another study also made use of these data, one on yellow fever vaccine responses in identical twins.

Specimen: CD4+ T cells sorted from blood. These receptors were obtained from a woman between 18 and 29 years old in good health.

In its sample, this clonotype was seen many times. This sequence joins TRBV12-3 or TRBV12-4 and TRBJ1-2; D remains ambiguous. This CDR3 is 14 amino acids long. Trimming took 6 bases from V and 0 from J, leaving 11 bases between them. The CDR3, as DNA: TGTGCCAGCAGCCGTTCGCAAGCTAACTATGGCTACACCTTC. Its translation: CASSRSQANYGYTF.

The chain is built from TRBV4-1 and TRBJ1-6; D remains unclear. Germline CDR1 reads MGHRA; CDR2 reads YSYEKL. The CDR3 length is 12 residues. V was clipped by 2 bases and J by 9 bases, with 5 bases between them. CDR3 protein: CASSQLVSPLHF. CDR3 in DNA: TGCGCCAGCAGCCAATTAGTTTCACCCCTCCACTTT.

This clonotype has only a few counts. The chain recombines TRBV29-1 with TRBJ1-6; 7 bases are a match to TRBD1. The CDR3 loop spans 14 amino acids. J was trimmed by 5 bases and V by 4 bases; bases with no gene match: 5. From germline, CDR1 is SQVTM and CDR2 ANQGSEA. The CDR3 protein is CSVGTGPNNSPLHF. The CDR3 DNA reads as TGCAGCGTTGGGACAGGACCAAATAATTCACCCCTCCACTTT.

The chain is built from TRBV28 and TRBJ1-5; D gene uncertain. V dropped 2 bases and J dropped 3 bases, with 5 bases sitting between them. The CDR3 spans 13 residues. Germline CDR1 and CDR2: MDHEN and SYDVKM. DNA of the CDR3: TGTGCCAGCAGTTTACTGGCCAATCAGCCCCAGCATTTT. It specifies CASSLLANQPQHF.

This chain connects TRBV5-5 to TRBJ2-5, with D possibly TRBD2 on 6 matching bases. V lost 4 bases to trimming and J lost 2 bases, with 15 bases between them. Germline V gene sequence: CDR1 SGHKS, CDR2 YYEKEE (reference sequence). The CDR3 is 15 residues long. Here the CDR3 reads CASSPAGQTQETQYF. The CDR3 bases are TGTGCCAGCAGCCCGGCGGGGCAGACTCAAGAGACCCAGTACTTC.

This clonotype was observed a few times. The chain links TRBV20-1 to TRBJ2-4; TRBD1 is a possible D gene (5 bases). The CDR3 covers 12 residues. The ends were cut back, 4 bases at V and 5 bases at J, with 9 bases in the middle. Germline CDR1 and CDR2: DFQATT and SNEGSKA (reference sequence). This chain's CDR3 is CSATTVENIQYF. DNA for the CDR3: TGCAGTGCTACGACAGTCGAAAACATTCAGTACTTC.

The chain has TRBV28 and TRBJ2-5; 9 nucleotides align to TRBD2. This CDR3 comprises 13 residues. The V segment lost 6 bases and the J segment 5 bases; nucleotides outside the gene matches: 4. Germline CDR1 and CDR2: MDHEN and SYDVKM. The DNA of the CDR3 is TGTGCCAGCAGAAGCGGGAGGTGGGAGACCCAGTACTTC. It specifies CASRSGRWETQYF. Full variable domain (outside the CDR3, taken from reference TRBV28 and TRBJ2-5): DVKVTQSSRYLVKRTGEKVFLECVQDMDHENMFWYRQDPGLGLRLIYFSYDVKMKEKGDIPEGYSVSREKKERFSLILESASTNQTSMYLCASRSGRWETQYFGPGTRLLVL.

V is TRBV29-1 and J is TRBJ2-3; D remains ambiguous. Trimming cost V 4 bases and J 4 bases, with 15 bases left between them. Germline assignment: CDR1 SQVTM and CDR2 ANQGSEA. The CDR3 is 14 amino acids. Written as DNA, the CDR3 is TGCAGCGTTGGGTACCCCCAAAGGGCAGATACGCAGTATTTT. Its translation: CSVGYPQRADTQYF.

This clonotype was counted between two and nine times. V gene TRBV7-9 combines with J gene TRBJ2-3; D may be TRBD2 (5 bases). The germline gives CDR1 SEHNR, CDR2 FQNEAQ (reference sequence). The length of the CDR3 is 14 residues. Trimming took off 1 base at V and 11 bases at J, with 16 bases between the two ends. For the CDR3, the DNA is TGTGCCAGCAGCTTAGATGCGAGGACCGGAGGGCAGTATTTT. Translated, it gives CASSLDARTGGQYF. Filled out from reference TRBV7-9 and TRBJ2-3, the complete variable domain reads DTGVSQNPRHKITKRGQNVTFRCDPISEHNRLYWYRQTLGQGPEFLTYFQNEAQLEKSRLLSDRFSAERPKGSFSTLEIQRTEQGDSAMYLCASSLDARTGGQYFGPGTRLTVL.

This chain links TRBV29-1 with TRBJ2-3; 13 nucleotides match TRBD2. This CDR3 has 19 amino acids. V lost 6 bases to trimming and J lost 4 bases; unmatched junction nucleotides: 19. CDR1 and CDR2 (germline): SQVTM, ANQGSEA. As DNA, the CDR3 is TGCAGCGTCTGGCCGAGGACTAGCGGGAGCGGGGTCAGCGCAGATACGCAGTATTTT. Its translation: CSVWPRTSGSGVSADTQYF.

This clonotype showed up just a few times. The chain joins TRBV3-1 to TRBJ1-2; the D gene is possibly TRBD1 (5 bases). V was clipped by 4 bases and J by 2 bases, with 8 bases between them. CDR1 and CDR2 from the germline V gene are LGHDT and YNNKEL (reference sequence). There are 13 residues in the CDR3. The CDR3: CASSPRQNYGYTF. CDR3 nucleotides: TGTGCCAGCAGCCCCCGACAGAACTATGGCTACACCTTC.

The CDR3 protein is CASRSKTVGGETQYF. The CDR3 region has the DNA TGTGCCAGCAGATCAAAAACAGTGGGTGGAGAGACCCAGTACTTC. The chain uses TRBV12-3 or TRBV12-4 and TRBJ2-5, with D hard to call. The CDR3 contains 15 residues. V was pared by 6 bases and J by 4 bases, with 18 bases between.

This clonotype occurred many times. The rearrangement joins TRBV20-1 to TRBJ2-1, with TRBD2 matching over 9 bases. Trimming removed 0 bases from V and 7 bases from J; junction bases left unmatched: 10. CDR3 length: 16 amino acids. CDR1 is DFQATT, CDR2 SNEGSKA, per germline (reference sequence). The CDR3, as DNA: TGCAGTGCTAGAGATCGGGTAGCGGGAGTAACGAATGAGCAGTTCTTC. Translation gives CSARDRVAGVTNEQFF.

V usage is TRBV15 and J usage is TRBJ1-2; 8 bases align to TRBD1. CDR3 size: 12 residues. CDR1 is LNHNV, CDR2 YYDKDF, per germline (reference sequence). With 8 bases clipped from V and 3 bases from J, the junction kept 2 bases outside the gene matches. The CDR3 region is CATQDRDYGYTF. The CDR3 DNA reads TGTGCCACCCAGGACAGGGACTATGGCTACACCTTC.

This sequence joins TRBV19 and TRBJ1-5, with D tentatively TRBD1 (5 bases). Deletions cut 4 bases from V and 0 bases from J, with 10 bases between. CDR1 and CDR2 (germline): LNHDA, SQIVND (reference sequence). CDR3 length: 15 residues. CDR3 DNA: TGTGCCAGTAGTACCCCGGGGGATAGCAATCAGCCCCAGCATTTT. Its protein product is CASSTPGDSNQPQHF.

This clonotype was found a few times. The chain employs TRBV3-1 and TRBJ2-3, with 7 bases identical to TRBD1. In germline, CDR1 is LGHDT, CDR2 YNNKEL (reference sequence). V lost 3 bases and J lost 0; bases outside the gene matches: 9. The CDR3 spans 17 residues. The CDR3 region has the DNA TGTGCCAGCAGCCATCGATTGAGACAGGGAAGCACAGATACGCAGTATTTT. Its protein product is CASSHRLRQGSTDTQYF.

This clonotype showed up just a few times. This chain joins TRBV5-1 and TRBJ1-4; D remains ambiguous. Trimming shortened V by 4 bases and J by 5 bases, and 12 bases separated the two germline ends. The germline gives CDR1 SGHRS, CDR2 YFSETQ. The CDR3 loop spans 14 amino acids. The CDR3, as DNA: TGCGCCAGCAGCCCTATGATGGGGAATGAAAAACTGTTTTTT. This translates into CASSPMMGNEKLFF.

The V gene is TRBV24-1, the J gene TRBJ1-5; the D gene is possibly TRBD1 (5 bases). Trimming removed 4 bases at V and 0 bases at J, with 12 bases between. Germline-derived CDR1 and CDR2 are KGHDR and SFDVKD. The CDR3 loop spans 16 amino acids. The CDR3: CATSEAQGFSNQPQHF. CDR3 DNA sequence: TGTGCCACCAGTGAAGCTCAGGGTTTTAGCAATCAGCCCCAGCATTTT.

This clonotype was seen at least ten times. Its ends do not fully match the called genes, so a read error is possible. The chain joins TRBV5-1 to TRBJ2-1; no firm D call. The germline V gene has CDR1 SGHRS and CDR2 YFSETQ. The CDR3 runs 12 residues. CDR3 protein: CASSRSYNEQFF. DNA of the CDR3: TGTGCCAGCAGTCGGTCCTACAATGAGCAGTTCTTC. Using reference TRBV5-1 and TRBJ2-1 for the parts outside the CDR3, the full variable domain is KAGVTQTPRYLIKTRGQQVTLSCSPISGHRSVSWYQQTPGQGLQFLFEYFSETQRNKGNFPGRFSGRQFSNSRSEMNVSTLELGDSALYLCASSRSYNEQFFGPGTRLTVL.

The chain carries TRBV6-1 and TRBJ1-1; D might be TRBD1 (6 bases). The V gene's germline CDR1 is MNHNS and CDR2 SASEGT. The CDR3 runs to 15 residues. V was pared by 5 bases and J by 4 bases, with 17 bases between. The CDR3: CASSPDGGTGTEAFF. In DNA, the CDR3 is TGTGCCAGCAGTCCAGACGGGGGCACGGGCACTGAAGCTTTCTTT.

This clonotype was recorded a few times. The chain links TRBV7-2 to TRBJ2-1; TRBD2 matches at 7 bases. The V segment lost 1 base and the J segment 2 bases; nucleotides outside the gene matches: 5. The CDR3 length is 16 residues. Germline CDR1 and CDR2: SGHTA and FQGNSA. In nucleotides, the CDR3 is TGTGCCAGCAGCTTAGGGGGGACTAAGGCCTACAATGAGCAGTTCTTC. Amino acid sequence: CASSLGGTKAYNEQFF.

The rearrangement joins TRBV6-5 to TRBJ2-4, with D possibly matching TRBD2 (6 bases). V was trimmed by 5 bases and J by 0 bases, leaving 14 bases between them. The CDR3 is 16 residues long. The V gene's germline CDR1 is MNHEY and CDR2 SVGAGI. The DNA of the CDR3 is TGTGCCAGCAGTCACGGGGGATCCTTAGCCAAAAACATTCAGTACTTC. It is translated as CASSHGGSLAKNIQYF.

The rearrangement joins TRBV3-1 to TRBJ1-1; D uncertain. V was trimmed by 3 bases and J by 11 bases, leaving 10 bases between them. The CDR3 is 11 residues long. Per germline, CDR1 LGHDT and CDR2 YNNKEL (reference sequence). The CDR3 here is CASSQGVLAFF. The CDR3 bases are TGTGCCAGCAGCCAGGGCGTGCTGGCTTTCTTT.

This rearrangement joins TRBV7-9 to TRBJ2-1; D possibly corresponds to TRBD1 (6 bases). The V gene lost 5 bases and the J gene lost 1 base, with 15 bases spanning the gap. The CDR3 consists of 16 residues. Germline V lookup: CDR1 SEHNR, CDR2 FQNEAQ (reference sequence). The CDR3, as DNA: TGTGCCAGCAGCGGAGGAACAGGGCGTTCCTACAATGAGCAGTTCTTC. It translates to CASSGGTGRSYNEQFF.

This clonotype was seen more than once but under ten times. The chain joins TRBV20-1 to TRBJ2-5; tentatively, D is TRBD1 or TRBD2 (5 bases each). V was pared by 2 bases and J by 2 bases, with 15 bases between. Looked up from germline, CDR1 is DFQATT and CDR2 is SNEGSKA (reference sequence). This CDR3 comprises 15 residues. CDR3 bases: TGCAGTGCTAGATCCCATGGGACCACTCAAGAGACCCAGTACTTC. This codes for CSARSHGTTQETQYF.

CDR3: CASMTPAMTNYEQFF. In DNA, the CDR3 is TGTGCTAGTATGACCCCCGCCATGACGAATTATGAGCAGTTCTTC. V usage is TRBV12-5 and J usage is TRBJ2-1; D is uncertain. Germline values: CDR1 LGHNT, CDR2 FRNRAP. The CDR3 is made up of 15 amino acids. V was trimmed by 8 bases and J by 8 bases, leaving 22 bases between them.

This clonotype was seen more than once but under ten times. This sequence joins TRBV7-9 and TRBJ2-7, with D perhaps assigned TRBD1 or TRBD2 (5 bases each). V was trimmed by 6 bases and J by 2 bases, leaving 20 bases between them. This CDR3 is 16 amino acids long. From germline, CDR1 is SEHNR and CDR2 FQNEAQ (reference sequence). As DNA, the CDR3 is TGTGCCAGCAGAAATTACCCCGGGACGCGAACCTACGAGCAGTACGTC. Translating gives CASRNYPGTRTYEQYV.

This clonotype was seen more than once but under ten times. This chain links TRBV11-2 with TRBJ1-5; possibly TRBD1 for D (5 bases). The CDR3 consists of 14 residues. The germline CDR1 and CDR2 sequences are SGHAT and FQNNGV. Trimming took off 5 bases at V and 4 bases at J, with 12 bases between the two ends. CDR3 amino acids: CASSPGLMNQPQHF. CDR3 coding DNA: TGTGCCAGCAGCCCAGGGCTGATGAATCAGCCCCAGCATTTT.

A few counts support this clonotype. V and J are TRBV20-1 and TRBJ2-7, with D tentatively TRBD1 (5 bases). The V gene's germline CDR1 is DFQATT and CDR2 SNEGSKA (reference sequence). This CDR3 has 13 residues. V lost 1 base to trimming and J lost 3 bases, with 10 bases between them. The CDR3 reads CSARATADYEQYV. DNA for the CDR3: TGCAGTGCTAGAGCGACAGCAGACTACGAGCAGTACGTC.

This clonotype was seen a handful of times. The genes are TRBV4-1 and TRBJ2-5; 12 positions match TRBD1. This CDR3 spans 13 amino acids. V trimming: 1 base; J trimming: 9 bases; junction bases outside the gene matches: 0. Germline V CDR1 and CDR2: MGHRA, YSYEKL. This chain's CDR3 is CASSQGDRGPQYF. Written as DNA, the CDR3 is TGCGCCAGCAGCCAAGGGGACAGGGGGCCCCAGTACTTC.

The V gene is TRBV20-1, the J gene TRBJ2-1; TRBD1 matches at 7 bases. V trimming: 4 bases; J trimming: 3 bases; junction bases outside the gene matches: 9. The CDR3 totals 15 residues. The germline V gene has CDR1 DFQATT and CDR2 SNEGSKA (reference sequence). Written as DNA, the CDR3 is TGCAGTGCTACCTACAGGGGTCGGGTCTACAATGAGCAGTTCTTC. Protein sequence: CSATYRGRVYNEQFF.